Listed here are 28 T cell receptor beta chains from one sample, sequenced in a study of siplizumab effects on memory and regulatory T cells. The cells of the mixed lymphocyte reaction underwent a roughly 6-day coculture at 37°C. The data were produced by immunoSEQ multiplex PCR, yet TCRdb's version contains in-frame clones alone and is incomplete. In the table there are some 5,000 clones, 40% to 55% of which are singletons. For these receptors, no antigen is known. Sequencing was done on a sample of CFSE-low (dividing) CD8+ T cells sorted from an allogeneic mixed lymphocyte reaction. These receptors all stem from a human donor in good health; the cells came from an allogeneic mixed lymphocyte reaction. Some clones in this sample may be carry-over from other donors' samples.

This clone appeared a few times. The rearrangement joins TRBV4-1 to TRBJ2-7; the match to TRBD2 covers 9 bases. V shed 2 bases and J 3 bases; nucleotides not matched to a gene: 5. Germline values: CDR1 MGHRA, CDR2 YSYEKL. This CDR3 has 15 amino acids. The CDR3 region has the DNA TGCGCCAGCAGCCAAACCGGGACTAGCAGCTACGAGCAGTACTTC. Translating it yields CASSQTGTSSYEQYF.

The chain combines TRBV4-1 with TRBJ2-5; D unresolved. Trimming left V 0 bases short and J 5 bases short, with 13 bases between. This CDR3 contains 15 residues. In germline, CDR1 is MGHRA, CDR2 YSYEKL. The chain's CDR3 is CASSQEQYSWETQYF. The CDR3 coding sequence is TGCGCCAGCAGCCAAGAACAGTACAGTTGGGAGACCCAGTACTTC.

This chain connects TRBV19 to TRBJ2-7, with a possible D match to TRBD1 (5 bases). The V gene's germline CDR1 is LNHDA and CDR2 SQIVND (reference sequence). The CDR3 consists of 14 residues. Trimming removed 1 base at V and 3 bases at J, with 10 bases between. The CDR3 is CASSIAAGNYEQYF. The CDR3, as DNA: TGTGCCAGTAGTATAGCCGCAGGGAACTACGAGCAGTACTTC.

V is TRBV11-2 and J is TRBJ2-1, with unresolved D. Deletions cut 1 base from V and 10 bases from J, with 5 bases between. CDR1 and CDR2 (germline): SGHAT, FQNNGV. The length of the CDR3 is 11 residues. The DNA for the CDR3 is TGTGCCAGCAGCTTAGGAATAGAGCAGTTCTTC. Its protein is CASSLGIEQFF.

The rearrangement links TRBV7-2 to TRBJ2-7, with a possible D match to TRBD2 (6 bases). Germline V gene sequence: CDR1 SGHTA, CDR2 FQGNSA. The V end was cut by 1 base, the J end by 0 bases, with 19 bases between. The CDR3 is 18 residues long. CDR3 region: CASSLVSGDWVSSYEQYF. DNA of the CDR3: TGTGCCAGCAGCTTAGTATCGGGAGATTGGGTGAGCTCCTACGAGCAGTACTTC.

V and J are TRBV7-2 and TRBJ2-5; D is perhaps TRBD1 (6 bases). CDR1 and CDR2 (germline): SGHTA, FQGNSA. Between the trimmed V and J ends, which lost 5 bases and 11 bases, there was a span of 21 bases. This CDR3 region has 14 residues. CDR3 residues: CASSQIGGSEEQYF. The CDR3 region has the DNA TGTGCCAGCAGCCAAATAGGGGGATCCGAGGAGCAGTACTTC.

V gene TRBV27 combines with J gene TRBJ2-5; the D is unclear. CDR1 and CDR2 from the germline V gene are MNHEY and SMNVEV (reference sequence). V lost 3 bases and J lost 5, with 4 bases in between. This CDR3 has 11 amino acids. CDR3 DNA sequence: TGTGCCAGCAGTTTGGGCGAGACCCAGTACTTC. This gives the protein CASSLGETQYF.

This clone has just a few counts. V usage is TRBV28 and J usage is TRBJ2-1, with 9 nucleotides matching TRBD2. V trimming: 1 base; J trimming: 2 bases; junction bases outside the gene matches: 6. The germline CDR1 and CDR2 sequences are MDHEN and SYDVKM. The CDR3 is 17 amino acids. The CDR3 nucleotides read TGTGCCAGCAGTTTATTCGGGCGGGGGGGGCCCTACAATGAGCAGTTCTTC. As protein: CASSLFGRGGPYNEQFF.

There are a few counts of this clone. This chain connects TRBV6-6 to TRBJ2-1; TRBD2 matches at 7 bases. Germline V CDR1 and CDR2: MNHNY, SVGAGI (reference sequence). V lost 4 bases and J lost 8; bases outside the gene matches: 5. The CDR3 consists of 13 residues. CDR3 DNA: TGTGCCAGCAGTTCGGATGGGGGGGATGAGCAGTTCTTC. This encodes CASSSDGGDEQFF.

The chain couples TRBV28 to TRBJ2-1; D may be TRBD2 (6 bases). Germline V gives CDR1 MDHEN, CDR2 SYDVKM. The CDR3 runs 16 residues. Trimming took off 5 bases at V and 2 bases at J, with 16 bases between the two ends. CDR3 loop: CASSPRFGRPYNEQFF. The CDR3 DNA reads TGTGCCAGCAGTCCGCGGTTCGGGAGACCCTACAATGAGCAGTTCTTC.

V gene TRBV6-6 combines with J gene TRBJ2-7; D is undetermined. The length of the CDR3 is 12 residues. V gave up 0 bases and J gave up 4 bases, with 4 bases separating them. Germline V gene lookup returns CDR1 MNHNY and CDR2 SVGAGI (reference sequence). Here the CDR3 DNA reads TGTGCCAGCAGTTACTCGACGTACGAGCAGTACTTC. This encodes CASSYSTYEQYF.

About this clone itself: The junction departs from the called germline gene at one end, perhaps through a read error. The V gene is TRBV5-6, the J gene TRBJ1-5, with D unresolved. This CDR3 spans 15 amino acids. Germline V CDR1 and CDR2: SGHDT, YYEEEE. The CDR3 loop reads CASTLTPASYQPQHF. The CDR3 nucleotides read TGTGCCAGCACCTTGACTCCAGCGAGTTACCAGCCCCAGCATTTT.

The V gene is TRBV2, the J gene TRBJ2-3; D gene uncertain. V lost 4 bases, J lost 5 bases, and 4 bases lay in between. The CDR3 is made up of 11 amino acids. Germline assignment: CDR1 SNHLY and CDR2 FYNNEI. The CDR3, as DNA: TGTGCCAGCAGTGTCGGAGATACGCAGTATTTT. Translation: CASSVGDTQYF.

There are a few counts of this clone. This sample includes further DNA sequences coding for the same CDR3. The chain couples TRBV5-1 to TRBJ2-1, with TRBD2 matching over 11 bases. V lost 0 bases to trimming and J lost 4 bases; unmatched junction nucleotides: 3. CDR3 length: 16 amino acids. Germline V gene sequence: CDR1 SGHRS, CDR2 YFSETQ. CDR3 DNA sequence: TGCGCCAGCAGCTTGGGACTAGCGGGAAGTTACAATGAGCAGTTCTTC. Amino acids: CASSLGLAGSYNEQFF.

This sequence joins TRBV28 and TRBJ2-2; TRBD2 aligns across 11 bases. V shed 5 bases and J 4 bases; nucleotides not matched to a gene: 9. The CDR3 contains 17 residues. CDR1 and CDR2 (germline): MDHEN, SYDVKM. The CDR3 sequence is CASSPTSGSDVTGELFF. The CDR3 nucleotides are TGTGCCAGCAGTCCCACTAGCGGGAGTGATGTCACCGGGGAGCTGTTTTTT.

This clone was seen a handful of times. The chain employs TRBV7-9 and TRBJ2-7, with TRBD1 matching over 7 bases. J gave up 6 bases and V 3 bases, and 11 bases lay outside the gene matches. This CDR3 has 15 residues. The germline CDR1 and CDR2 sequences are SEHNR and FQNEAQ (reference sequence). CDR3 region: CASSFRPTGLGEQYF. CDR3 nucleotides: TGTGCCAGCAGCTTCCGCCCGACAGGGCTGGGCGAGCAGTACTTC.

This clone was observed a few times. V and J are TRBV10-2 and TRBJ1-3; D uncertain. From germline, CDR1 is WSHSY and CDR2 SAAADI. The ends were cut back, 7 bases at V and 0 bases at J, with 7 bases in the middle. This CDR3 has 13 amino acids. The CDR3 reads CASISLSGNTIYF. The CDR3 DNA is TGCGCCAGCATTAGCCTCTCTGGAAACACCATATATTTT.

This chain joins TRBV15 and TRBJ2-2, with D possibly called TRBD1 or TRBD2 (6 bases each). Trimming took 0 bases from V and 6 from J, leaving 14 bases between them. CDR1 LNHNV and CDR2 YYDKDF come from the germline V gene (reference sequence). The CDR3 is 16 residues long. The CDR3 here is CATSRDRGVSSGELFF. The CDR3 region has the DNA TGTGCCACCAGCAGAGATAGGGGGGTCTCCTCCGGGGAGCTGTTTTTT.

Only one count was recorded for this clone. The chain links TRBV7-9 to TRBJ1-1; possibly TRBD1 for D (5 bases). The CDR3 is 13 amino acids. Germline CDR1 SEHNR, CDR2 FQNEAQ (reference sequence). Trimming shortened V by 8 bases and J by 3 bases, and 13 bases separated the two germline ends. The CDR3 sequence is CASQWGGDTEAFF. CDR3 in DNA: TGTGCCAGCCAATGGGGAGGGGACACTGAAGCTTTCTTT.

This clone was seen only a few times. The chain combines TRBV9 with TRBJ2-2; D uncertain. The CDR3 has 12 residues. Per germline, CDR1 SGDLS and CDR2 YYNGEE. V lost 2 bases to trimming and J lost 6 bases, with 5 bases between them. For the CDR3, the DNA is TGTGCCAGCAGCGTTTCGGCCGGGGAGCTGTTTTTT. This gives the protein CASSVSAGELFF.

The chain links TRBV7-9 to TRBJ2-2; possible D gene TRBD1, 6 bases. V lost 1 base, J lost 5 bases, and 8 bases lay in between. This CDR3 region has 14 residues. Germline CDR1 is SEHNR and CDR2 is FQNEAQ (reference sequence). The CDR3, as DNA: TGTGCCAGCAGCTTAGGGGGGACAACCGGGGAGCTGTTTTTT. Translating it yields CASSLGGTTGELFF.

This clone has at least ten counts. V is TRBV30 and J is TRBJ2-7; tentatively, D is TRBD1 (6 bases). The CDR3 runs 13 residues. V was trimmed by 1 base and J by 6 bases, leaving 13 bases between them. CDR1 and CDR2 (germline): GTSNPN, SVGIG (reference sequence). CDR3 nucleotides: TGTGCCTGGAGTGAAACAGGGTTGGGCGAGCAGTACTTC. Translating it yields CAWSETGLGEQYF.

This chain links TRBV6-6 with TRBJ2-1; 9 nucleotides match TRBD2. This CDR3 has 15 residues. V was pared by 6 bases and J by 3 bases, with 6 bases of the junction left unmatched. CDR1 and CDR2 (germline): MNHNY, SVGAGI (reference sequence). The CDR3 protein is CASSPASGNYNEQFF. The CDR3 DNA is TGTGCCAGCAGCCCAGCTAGCGGGAACTACAATGAGCAGTTCTTC.

This clone was counted a few times. The genes are TRBV28 and TRBJ1-5, with D perhaps TRBD1 (6 bases). The germline V gene has CDR1 MDHEN and CDR2 SYDVKM. The CDR3 has 15 residues. V gave up 5 bases and J gave up 2 bases, with 13 bases separating them. CDR3 sequence reads: CASSPGTFGNQPQHF. The CDR3 bases are TGTGCCAGCAGTCCCGGGACATTTGGCAATCAGCCCCAGCATTTT.

This clone is a singleton in its sample. The chain combines TRBV30 with TRBJ2-2, with D uncertain. There are 13 residues in the CDR3. Germline V lookup: CDR1 GTSNPN, CDR2 SVGIG (reference sequence). V lost 2 bases and J lost 7, with 11 bases in between. The CDR3 here is CAWSPRAVGELFF. CDR3 DNA sequence: TGTGCCTGGAGTCCACGGGCGGTCGGGGAGCTGTTTTTT.

The chain carries TRBV7-6 and TRBJ1-1, with 9 nucleotides matching TRBD1. Germline V gene lookup returns CDR1 SGHVS and CDR2 FNYEAQ. V lost 0 bases, J lost 5 bases, and 10 bases stayed unmatched. This CDR3 has 17 amino acids. The CDR3 loop is CASSLALGDRAFTEAFF. As DNA, the CDR3 is TGTGCCAGCAGCTTAGCGCTAGGGGACAGGGCCTTTACTGAAGCTTTCTTT. The full variable domain, in which reference TRBV7-6 and TRBJ1-1 provide the parts outside the CDR3, is GAGVSQSPRYKVTKRGQDVALRCDPISGHVSLYWYRQALGQGPEFLTYFNYEAQQDKSGLPNDRFSAERPEGSISTLTIQRTEQRDSAMYRCASSLALGDRAFTEAFFGQGTRLTVV.

The chain recombines TRBV28 with TRBJ2-1; D is unclear. Per the germline V gene, CDR1 is MDHEN and CDR2 is SYDVKM. The CDR3 is made up of 15 amino acids. The V end lost 4 bases, the J end lost 5 bases, and 15 bases lay between the germline ends. CDR3 DNA sequence: TGTGCCAGCAGTTACAGTGACGAGTTAAACAATGAGCAGTTCTTC. It encodes CASSYSDELNNEQFF. Supplemented by reference TRBV28 and TRBJ2-1, the full variable domain reads DVKVTQSSRYLVKRTGEKVFLECVQDMDHENMFWYRQDPGLGLRLIYFSYDVKMKEKGDIPEGYSVSREKKERFSLILESASTNQTSMYLCASSYSDELNNEQFFGPGTRLTVL.

The V gene is TRBV13, the J gene TRBJ2-4; 13 bases map to TRBD2. This CDR3 is 16 amino acids long. Germline V gene lookup returns CDR1 PRHDT and CDR2 FYEKMQ (reference sequence). With V trimmed by 5 bases and J by 7 bases, 8 bases remained unmatched. CDR3 region: CASSPGLAGDGNIQYF. The CDR3 DNA reads as TGTGCCAGCAGCCCAGGACTAGCGGGAGATGGGAACATTCAGTACTTC. Variable domain in full (rest from reference TRBV13 and TRBJ2-4): AAGVIQSPRHLIKEKRETATLKCYPIPRHDTVYWYQQGPGQDPQFLISFYEKMQSDKGSIPDRFSAQQFSDYHSELNMSSLELGDSALYFCASSPGLAGDGNIQYFGAGTRLSVL.